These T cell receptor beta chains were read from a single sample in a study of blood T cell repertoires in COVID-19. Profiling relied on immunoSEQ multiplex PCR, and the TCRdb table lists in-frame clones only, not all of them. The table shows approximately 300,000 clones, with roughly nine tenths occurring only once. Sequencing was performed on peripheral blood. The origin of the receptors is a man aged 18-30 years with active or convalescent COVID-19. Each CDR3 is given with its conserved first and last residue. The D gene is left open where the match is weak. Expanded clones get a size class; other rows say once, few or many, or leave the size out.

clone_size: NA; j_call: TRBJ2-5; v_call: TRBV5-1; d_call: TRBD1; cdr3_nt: TGCGCCAGCAGCACGACAGGGGGCCCGACCCAGTACTTC; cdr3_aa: CASSTTGGPTQYF
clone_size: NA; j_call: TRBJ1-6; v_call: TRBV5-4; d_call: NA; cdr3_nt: TGTGCCAGCAGCTTGCAGGGTTATTCACCCCTCCACTTT; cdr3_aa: CASSLQGYSPLHF
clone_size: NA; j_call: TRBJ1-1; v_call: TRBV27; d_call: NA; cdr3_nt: TGTGCCAGCAGTTTTTGGGCGGGGAAGGGACTCTCAAACACTGAAGCTTTCTTT; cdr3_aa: CASSFWAGKGLSNTEAFF
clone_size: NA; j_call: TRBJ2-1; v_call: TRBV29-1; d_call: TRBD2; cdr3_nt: TGCAGCGTTGAGGGGACTAGCGGCTACAATGAGCAGTTCTTC; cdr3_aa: CSVEGTSGYNEQFF
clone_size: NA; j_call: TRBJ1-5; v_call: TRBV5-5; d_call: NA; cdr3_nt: TGTGCCAGCAGCTTGGTAGGGGGTGACAGTAGCAATCAGCCCCAGCATTTT; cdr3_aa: CASSLVGGDSSNQPQHF
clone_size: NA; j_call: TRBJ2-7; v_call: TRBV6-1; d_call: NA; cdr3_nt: TGTGCCAGCAGTGAACCACTTTACGAGCAGTACTTC; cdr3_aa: CASSEPLYEQYF
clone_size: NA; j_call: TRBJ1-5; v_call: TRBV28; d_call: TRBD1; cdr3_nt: TGTGCCAGCAGCTTGGGTGACAGGGATGCTCAGCCCCAGCATTTT; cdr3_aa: CASSLGDRDAQPQHF
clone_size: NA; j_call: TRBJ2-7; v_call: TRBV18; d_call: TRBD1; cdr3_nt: TGTGCCAGCTCACCAACTACAGGGGACTACGAGCAGTACTTC; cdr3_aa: CASSPTTGDYEQYF
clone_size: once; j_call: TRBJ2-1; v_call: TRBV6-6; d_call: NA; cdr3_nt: TGTGCCAGCAGCCGGAAGACTAGTTTGCAGAACAATGAGCAGTTCTTC; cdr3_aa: CASSRKTSLQNNEQFF
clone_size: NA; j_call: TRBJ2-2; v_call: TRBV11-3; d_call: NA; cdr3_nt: TGTGCCAGCAGCTTAGTCCGCGGGACAGCGAACACCGGGGAGCTGTTTTTT; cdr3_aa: CASSLVRGTANTGELFF
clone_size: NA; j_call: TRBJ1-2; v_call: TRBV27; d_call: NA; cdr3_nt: TGTGCCAGCAGTTTATCGTCTTCAGGGTCTAGAGGCTACACCTTC; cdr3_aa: CASSLSSSGSRGYTF